This TCR beta chain was captured by sequencing in a study of T cell responses to AZD1222 COVID-19 vaccine. The repertoire was sequenced with immunoSEQ multiplex PCR; TCRdb's copy has only in-frame clones and lacks some. The table includes fewer than 120,000 clones, approximately 94% detected once. The V and J ends lost 9 bases and 3 bases respectively, with 11 bases between them. Germline V gives CDR1 SGHNT, CDR2 YYREEE (reference sequence). The CDR3 is 12 amino acids. This chain joins TRBV5-4 and TRBJ2-3, with no clear D. The receptor was isolated from an adult who received the AZD1222 COVID-19 vaccine. The source material was peripheral blood, sampled 28 days after the second AZD1222 dose. The CDR3 nucleotides read TGTGCCATTCCGGACCGGACAGATACGCAGTATTTT. Protein product: CAIPDRTDTQYF.